The present TCR beta chain was sequenced within a study of immune evolution from preneoplasia to lung adenocarcinoma. Study-level points and caveats: Highest clonality occurred in KRAS-mutant, not EGFR-mutant or double wild-type, nodules.

Generated by immunoSEQ multiplex PCR, the TCRdb table keeps only in-frame clones and is missing some. Of tens of thousands of clones detected, less than 85% appear once; the ten largest clones hold around 5.1%. Points on this clone: The target antigen is unknown.

The V gene lost 5 bases and the J gene lost 7 bases, with 5 bases spanning the gap. Germline V gives CDR1 MDHEN, CDR2 SYDVKM. The CDR3 is 11 residues long. Premalignant or tumor cells were enriched by macro-dissection after pathologic assessment. This TCR came from a person in their sixties or seventies with lung adenocarcinoma. This chain joins TRBV28 and TRBJ2-2; D gene uncertain. The sequencing sample was made of FFPE invasive lung adenocarcinoma tissue. CDR3 amino acids: CASSRYGELFF. The CDR3 region has the DNA TGTGCCAGCAGTAGATACGGGGAGCTGTTTTTT.